This T cell receptor beta chain was captured in a study of CD8 T cells in Susac syndrome. Notes on the study in general: Susac-specific public clones in total CD8+ repertoires numbered approximately 17; in CD8+ TEMRA repertoires, they numbered about 5.

About 0.5 to 1 ug RNA was reverse transcribed with random hexamers. immunoSEQ multiplex PCR amplified TCR beta CDR3 across 54 Vbeta, 13 Jbeta. TCRdb processed the immunoSEQ multiplex PCR reads anew with MiXCR; each CDR3 protein has one entry. The table has about 100,000 distinct CDR3 sequences, 95% seen once; the top ten hold approximately 0.33%. V was shortened by 6 bases and J by 5 bases, with 14 bases between the two germline ends. Looked up from germline, CDR1 is KGHSH and CDR2 is LQKENI. This CDR3 is built from 14 residues. In regard to this clonotype: Its cognate antigen is unknown.

Recently defined diagnostic criteria classed the Susac syndrome patients as definite or probable. TEMRA cells were FACS-enriched, unlike CD8+ and CD4+ T cells, which were negatively isolated. The sequence was collected from a human donor with Susac syndrome. The chain has TRBV18 and TRBJ2-1; D not resolved. The sequenced sample was CD8+ T cells from PBMCs. CDR3 sequence reads: CASSRTESNNEQFF. As DNA, the CDR3 is TGTGCCAGCTCCCGGACGGAATCTAACAATGAGCAGTTCTTC.